One sample yielded the 23 T cell receptor beta chains listed below, sequenced in a study of regulatory T cells in long-lasting Graves disease. Time point noted: newly diagnosed GD, antithyroid drugs for less than 3 months. With RNA extracted from PBMCs as input, the TCR library was made. CDR3-region Arm-PCR and iRepertoire HTBI primers produced the TCR beta libraries. MiXCR, run by TCRdb on the multiplex PCR reads, gives a single entry per CDR3 protein. Of 360,000 or so distinct CDR3 sequences listed, approximately 12% were seen once; the top ten hold approximately 20%. The sample was also reused in another study, on T cells in Graves' hyperthyroidism and ophthalmopathy.

The source material was peripheral blood mononuclear cells (PBMCs), sampled at new diagnosis, from a patient treated with antithyroid drugs. Receptors were obtained from a woman aged 18-29 years with Graves disease.

Only one count was recorded for this clonotype. A much larger clonotype is one base distant, so this may be a read error. The chain recombines TRBV20-1 with TRBJ2-1, with D perhaps matching TRBD1 or TRBD2 (5 bases each). The J call is doubtful: the DNA matches TRBJ2-7 better. Germline V lookup: CDR1 DFQATT, CDR2 SNEGSKA (reference sequence). The CDR3 has 12 residues. The CDR3 reads CSASAGTHEQYF. The CDR3 bases are TGCAGTGCTAGTGCTGGGACGCATGAGCAGTACTTC.

This clonotype has at least ten counts. The chain combines TRBV7-2 with TRBJ2-1; the D gene could be TRBD1 or TRBD2 (6 bases each). Germline V gene lookup returns CDR1 SGHTA and CDR2 FQGNSA. CDR3 size: 15 residues. Between the trimmed V and J ends, which lost 5 bases and 3 bases, there was a span of 14 bases. CDR3 region: CASSKEGGGYNEQFF. CDR3 coding DNA: TGTGCCAGCAGCAAAGAGGGGGGAGGCTACAATGAGCAGTTCTTC.

This clonotype was counted many times. V gene TRBV12-3 or TRBV12-4 combines with J gene TRBJ1-2; D is unclear. The V gene lost 3 bases and the J gene lost 4 bases, with 9 bases spanning the gap. The length of the CDR3 is 13 residues. CDR3 DNA: TGTGCCAGCAGTTTCCCCAGCTTCTATGGCTACACCTTC. Its translation is CASSFPSFYGYTF.

This clonotype was found many times. The V gene is TRBV5-1, the J gene TRBJ1-1; perhaps TRBD1 as D (5 bases). The CDR3 has 14 amino acids. CDR1 SGHRS and CDR2 YFSETQ come from the germline V gene. V lost 1 base and J 4 bases, leaving 11 bases between the germline ends. This CDR3 reads CASSLIGRGTEAFF. In DNA form, the CDR3 reads TGCGCCAGCAGCTTGATCGGGAGGGGCACTGAAGCTTTCTTT.

This clonotype was detected ten times or more. This sequence joins TRBV2 and TRBJ2-6, with D maybe TRBD2 (7 bases). Germline CDR1 SNHLY, CDR2 FYNNEI. V dropped 6 bases and J dropped 1 base, with 16 bases sitting between them. The CDR3 spans 17 residues. The DNA of the CDR3 is TGTGCCAGCAGCGGTTCGGGGGGCGCGTCTGGGGCCAACGTCCTGACTTTC. It yields the protein CASSGSGGASGANVLTF.

The chain joins TRBV7-9 to TRBJ1-2, with D possibly TRBD1 on 6 matching bases. The CDR3 has 14 amino acids. Trimming shortened V by 6 bases and J by 1 base, and 12 bases separated the two germline ends. Per the germline V gene, CDR1 is SEHNR and CDR2 is FQNEAQ (reference sequence). CDR3 amino acids: CASSRTDLNYGYTF. In DNA, the CDR3 is TGTGCCAGCAGTCGGACAGACCTTAACTATGGCTACACCTTC.

This clonotype was seen repeatedly, ten times or more. This chain joins TRBV13 and TRBJ1-1, with D uncertain. CDR1 is PRHDT, CDR2 FYEKMQ, per germline (reference sequence). The germline V and J ends were trimmed by 3 bases and 4 bases, with 9 bases remaining between them. There are 13 residues in the CDR3. The CDR3 region has the DNA TGTGCCAGCAGCTTTATGGAAGGCACTGAAGCTTTCTTT. The encoded protein is CASSFMEGTEAFF.

The chain recombines TRBV29-1 with TRBJ2-3; 9 nucleotides agree with TRBD2. CDR3 length: 13 amino acids. Germline values: CDR1 SQVTM, CDR2 ANQGSEA. V lost 4 bases and J lost 5; bases outside the gene matches: 4. CDR3 nucleotides: TGCAGCGTTGGCGGGGGGGAAGGAGATACGCAGTATTTT. Translated, it gives CSVGGGEGDTQYF.

This clonotype was recorded at least ten times. The chain joins TRBV12-3 or TRBV12-4 to TRBJ1-2, with D maybe TRBD1 (5 bases). The length of the CDR3 is 14 residues. V lost 7 bases and J lost 5, with 17 bases in between. The CDR3 bases are TGTGCCAGCACCCTTCTCAGGGAAACTTATGGCTACACCTTC. Its translation: CASTLLRETYGYTF.

Turning to this clonotype: This clone may be a read error of a much larger clone one base away. J is TRBJ1-5 and V is TRBV28; D may be TRBD1 (6 bases). CDR3 size: 14 residues. V dropped 5 bases and J dropped 4 bases, with 12 bases sitting between them. The V gene's germline CDR1 is MDHEN and CDR2 SYDVKM. This CDR3 is CASSDQGINQPQHF. The DNA of the CDR3 is TGTGCCAGCAGTGACCAGGGGATTAATCAGCCCCAGCATTTT. Based on the CDR3 plus reference TRBV28 and TRBJ1-5, the full variable domain is DVKVTQSSRYLVKRTGEKVFLECVQDMDHENMFWYRQDPGLGLRLIYFSYDVKMKEKGDIPEGYSVSREKKERFSLILESASTNQTSMYLCASSDQGINQPQHFGDGTRLSIL.

This clonotype was counted ten times or more. V is TRBV27 and J is TRBJ2-5; 10 bases map to TRBD2. The V gene's germline CDR1 is MNHEY and CDR2 SMNVEV (reference sequence). After removal of 5 bases from V and 1 base from J, the junction contained 7 bases not matched to a gene. CDR3 size: 16 residues. Here the CDR3 reads CASSPRLAGFQETQYF. The CDR3 bases are TGTGCCAGCAGTCCGAGACTAGCGGGCTTCCAAGAGACCCAGTACTTC.

Ten or more counts support this clonotype. This chain connects TRBV6-1 to TRBJ2-7, with 8 bases fitting TRBD1. Germline values: CDR1 MNHNS, CDR2 SASEGT. V shed 11 bases and J 1 base; nucleotides not matched to a gene: 10. CDR3 length equals 14 residues. CDR3 DNA: TGTGCCGGCAAACTCGGGACAGGTTCCTACGAGCAGTACTTC. Translation gives CAGKLGTGSYEQYF.

At least ten counts were recorded for this clonotype. The chain is built from TRBV5-1 and TRBJ2-1, with D unclear. Germline CDR1 and CDR2: SGHRS and YFSETQ. The CDR3 spans 13 residues. Trimming shortened V by 3 bases and J by 6 bases, and 10 bases separated the two germline ends. The CDR3 DNA is TGCGCCAGCAGCTCGGATAGCCGCAATGAGCAGTTCTTC. Translated, it gives CASSSDSRNEQFF.

This clonotype was counted ten times or more. CDR3 DNA sequence: TGTGCCAGCAGCTCCCCGAGCTCTGGAAACACCATATATTTT. Encoded protein: CASSSPSSGNTIYF. This chain connects TRBV11-2 to TRBJ1-3, with no clear D. This CDR3 region has 14 residues. Germline V gives CDR1 SGHAT, CDR2 FQNNGV. The V end lost 4 bases, the J end lost 0 bases, and 7 bases lay between the germline ends.

This clonotype appeared many times. J is TRBJ1-2 and V is TRBV5-1; D unclear. CDR1 is SGHRS and CDR2 is YFSETQ in the germline V gene. V lost 0 bases to trimming and J lost 6 bases, with 15 bases between them. CDR3 size: 15 residues. CDR3: CASSLVSRAWDGYTF. In DNA form, the CDR3 reads TGCGCCAGCAGCTTGGTGTCTCGGGCCTGGGATGGCTACACCTTC.

In this sample, this clonotype turned up many times. The chain combines TRBV6-2 or TRBV6-3 with TRBJ2-1; the D gene is possibly TRBD2 (5 bases). CDR1 MNHEY and CDR2 SVGEGT come from the germline V gene. Trimming removed 2 bases from V and 6 bases from J, with 5 bases in between. The CDR3 spans 12 residues. In DNA, the CDR3 is TGTGCCAGCAGTTACAGCGGCAATGAGCAGTTCTTC. Residues: CASSYSGNEQFF.

This clonotype was seen at least ten times. The chain joins TRBV20-1 to TRBJ2-1; D unresolved. V lost 1 base to trimming and J lost 10 bases, with 14 bases between them. CDR1 is DFQATT, CDR2 SNEGSKA, per germline (reference sequence). This CDR3 region has 13 residues. CDR3 nucleotides: TGCAGTGCTAGAGTCGCCCTTGTACCCGAGCAGTTCTTC. Translation gives CSARVALVPEQFF.

The chain's CDR3 is CASSLQFPYEQYF. For the CDR3, the DNA is TGTGCCAGCAGTTTACAATTTCCCTACGAGCAGTACTTC. This rearrangement joins TRBV7-2 to TRBJ2-7; no clear D gene. The length of the CDR3 is 13 residues. Trimming took 6 bases from V and 2 from J, leaving 11 bases between them. The germline V gene has CDR1 SGHTA and CDR2 FQGNSA.

Comments on this clonotype: This likely came from a read error, as a far larger clone is one base away. This sequence joins TRBV2 and TRBJ2-5, with 11 positions matching TRBD2. CDR1 is SNHLY, CDR2 FYNNEI, per germline. Trimming cost V 5 bases and J 11 bases; bases outside gene matches: 13. The CDR3 extends over 15 amino acids. The CDR3 nucleotides are TGTGCCAGCAGTCCTACTAGCGGGAGCTCAGATGAGCAGTACTTC. Translation: CASSPTSGSSDEQYF. Variable domain in full (rest from reference TRBV2 and TRBJ2-5): EPEVTQTPSHQVTQMGQEVILRCVPISNHLYFYWYRQILGQKVEFLVSFYNNEISEKSEIFDDQFSVERPDGSNFTLKIRSTKLEDSAMYFCASSPTSGSSDEQYFGPGTRLLVL.

This clonotype showed up many times. The chain links TRBV7-8 to TRBJ1-5; 8 bases fit TRBD1. The V gene end was trimmed by 5 bases and the J gene end by 1 base; junction bases not matched to a gene: 7. From germline, CDR1 is SGHVS and CDR2 FQNEAQ. The CDR3 length is 16 residues. CDR3 in amino acids: CASSQTTGASNQPQHF. The CDR3, as DNA: TGTGCCAGCAGCCAAACGACAGGGGCCAGCAATCAGCCCCAGCATTTT.

This clonotype was seen only a few times. This rearrangement joins TRBV29-1 to TRBJ2-2; D may be TRBD1 (6 bases). The CDR3 is 12 amino acids. Germline assignment: CDR1 SQVTM and CDR2 ANQGSEA. CDR3 in amino acids: CNADPGVGELFF. The CDR3 DNA sequence: TGCAACGCCGATCCAGGGGTTGGGGAGCTGTTTTTT.

This clonotype came up a few times. The chain links TRBV19 to TRBJ2-1, with D possibly TRBD2 on 6 matching bases. This CDR3 region has 13 residues. CDR1 and CDR2 from the germline V gene are LNHDA and SQIVND (reference sequence). V was shortened by 6 bases and J by 7 bases, with 13 bases between the two germline ends. The DNA of the CDR3 is TGTGCCAGTAGGGGCGGTCGGGGGAATGAGCAGTTCTTC. Translated: CASRGGRGNEQFF.

This clonotype was seen a handful of times. The chain joins TRBV19 to TRBJ1-5, with D tentatively TRBD1 (5 bases). Germline assignment: CDR1 LNHDA and CDR2 SQIVND (reference sequence). V lost 3 bases to trimming and J lost 2 bases, with 23 bases between them. The CDR3 consists of 19 residues. This CDR3 is CASSIPHGRVRGGNQPQHF. The CDR3 coding sequence is TGTGCCAGTAGTATCCCCCATGGGAGGGTTAGGGGCGGCAATCAGCCCCAGCATTTT.